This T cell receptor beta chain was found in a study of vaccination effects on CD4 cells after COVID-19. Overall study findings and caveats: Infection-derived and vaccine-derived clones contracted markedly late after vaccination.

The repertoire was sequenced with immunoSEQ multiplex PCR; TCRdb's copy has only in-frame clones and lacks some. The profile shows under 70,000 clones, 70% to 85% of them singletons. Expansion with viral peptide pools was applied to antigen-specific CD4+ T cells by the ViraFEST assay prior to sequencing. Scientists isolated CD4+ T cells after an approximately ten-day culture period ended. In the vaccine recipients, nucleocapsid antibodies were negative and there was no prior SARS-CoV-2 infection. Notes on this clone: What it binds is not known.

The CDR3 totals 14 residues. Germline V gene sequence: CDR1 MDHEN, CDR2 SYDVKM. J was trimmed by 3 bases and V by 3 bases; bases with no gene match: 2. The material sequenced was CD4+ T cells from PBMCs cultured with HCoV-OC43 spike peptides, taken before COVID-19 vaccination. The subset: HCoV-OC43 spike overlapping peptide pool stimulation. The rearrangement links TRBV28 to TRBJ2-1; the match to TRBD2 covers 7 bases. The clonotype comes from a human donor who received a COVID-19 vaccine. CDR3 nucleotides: TGTGCCAGCAGTTTTGGGGGGGTCTACAATGAGCAGTTCTTC. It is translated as CASSFGGVYNEQFF.